This TCR beta chain was found in a study of neurological immune-mediated disorders. Looked up from germline, CDR1 is SGHVS and CDR2 is FNYEAQ. V gave up 0 bases and J gave up 6 bases, with 14 bases separating them. CDR3 length: 16 residues. This clonotype has a count of ten or more. 5'RACE with 10-nucleotide random UMIs produced the cDNA. Each CDR3 protein gets one entry after TCRdb re-called the 5' RACE reads with MiXCR. The sample includes 40,000 to 60,000 distinct CDR3 sequences, 3% to 4% of them seen just once. The TCR comes from a man in his forties with multiple sclerosis. The sample consisted of PBMCs. This rearrangement joins TRBV7-6 to TRBJ2-2; D might be TRBD2 (5 bases). The DNA of the CDR3 is TGTGCCAGCAGCTTAGCAGAGGGAGTCGGGGCCGGGGAGCTGTTTTTT. Protein product: CASSLAEGVGAGELFF.